This T cell receptor beta chain was captured by sequencing in a study of OX40 agonist ivuxolimab in advanced cancers. Whole-study context: Recorded diagnoses for dose-escalation patients were hepatocellular carcinoma, melanoma, renal cell or head and neck cancer. Three patients responded partially, comprising one with hepatocellular carcinoma and two with cutaneous melanoma. Study-wide findings and caveats: At 0.1 to 3.0 mg/kg and by week 6, clonal expansion occurred in CD4+ and CD8+ blood T cells.

There are a few counts of this clone. Its specificity is unknown. The ends were cut back, 6 bases at V and 7 bases at J, with 19 bases in the middle. CDR3 length: 14 amino acids. Germline CDR1 reads SGHVS; CDR2 reads FNYEAQ. The repertoire was sequenced with immunoSEQ multiplex PCR; TCRdb's copy has only in-frame clones and lacks some. The data show 70,000 to 80,000 clones, around 90% seen once. This chain uses TRBV7-6 with TRBJ2-7; TRBD1 is a possible D gene (6 bases). The sequence was obtained from an adult with an advanced solid tumor such as melanoma, head and neck, liver or kidney cancer. The sequencing used CD4+ or CD8+ T cells sorted from blood, collected in a trial of the OX40 agonist ivuxolimab. The CDR3 nucleotides are TGTGCCAGCAGGGAACCCGCAGGGGAGAAAGAGCAGTACTTC. Translating gives CASREPAGEKEQYF.